This T cell receptor beta chain was captured by sequencing in a study of T cell changes during pregnancy in multiple sclerosis. TCRdb's table, derived via immunoSEQ multiplex PCR, lists solely in-frame clones and lacks some. This repertoire shows around 80,000 clones, under 95% found once; its top ten account for 2.6%. This clone was found once. Trimming removed 7 bases from V and 3 bases from J; junction bases left unmatched: 11. In germline, CDR1 is WNHNN, CDR2 SYGVQD (reference sequence). The CDR3 runs 15 residues. The receptor's source is a female donor with multiple sclerosis, enrolled in a pregnancy study. The chain joins TRBV10-1 to TRBJ2-7; 8 nucleotides agree with TRBD1. This specimen consisted of peripheral blood, obtained before pregnancy. The CDR3 loop reads CASKWGQELYYEQYF. CDR3 DNA: TGCGCCAGCAAGTGGGGACAGGAGTTGTACTACGAGCAGTACTTC.